The present T cell receptor beta chain was sequenced within a study of T cells in Graves' hyperthyroidism and ophthalmopathy. Study details: The authors collected peripheral blood at initial diagnosis, before any treatment.

Absent ophthalmopathy progression within 18 months defined stable Graves' hyperthyroidism. The V gene lost 7 bases and the J gene lost 6 bases, with 15 bases spanning the gap. The germline V gene encodes CDR1 MNHNS and CDR2 SASEGT. The CDR3 sequence is 14 residues long. This clonotype came up a few times. What was amplified from RNA transcripts were TCR beta CDR3 regions. The TCR CDR3 first-round RT-PCR relied on the HTBI primer set. In TCRdb, the multiplex PCR reads were re-called with MiXCR into one record per CDR3 protein. The table records around 300,000 distinct CDR3 sequences, roughly 13% of them present only once.

The clonotype was recovered from a woman aged 30 to 39 with Graves' hyperthyroidism. The genes are TRBV6-1 and TRBJ2-2, with D tentatively TRBD1 (6 bases). What was sequenced was blood. In DNA form, the CDR3 reads TGTGCCAGCACCAAGGCAGGGGCGCCCGGGGAGCTGTTTTTT. Translating gives CASTKAGAPGELFF.